This T cell receptor (beta chain) was captured in a study of memory CD4+ T cells and cytomegalovirus serostatus. Whole-study findings and limits: About 40% of the roughly 160 known CMV-associated TCRbeta sequences appeared in CD4+ memory. Repertoires predicted CMV serostatus with median bootstrapped AUC of about 0.95.

The method was immunoSEQ multiplex PCR; TCRdb's version includes in-frame clones alone and lacks a portion of them. The data contain some 30,000 clones, about 80% of them singletons. There are 14 residues in the CDR3. CDR1 is KGHSH, CDR2 LQKENI, per germline. Unmatched junction bases numbered 4, after V lost 2 bases and J lost 3 bases. About this clone: Its antigen is not known.

The sort gate was single viable CD3+CD4+CD8-CD45RO+ cells for memory CD4+ T cells. The receptor was derived from an adult in good health and CMV-seronegative. Some clones in this sample may be carry-over from other donors' samples. The chain couples TRBV18 to TRBJ2-7; 7 positions match TRBD2. The sequenced sample was memory CD4+ T cells from blood. In nucleotides, the CDR3 is TGTGCCAGCTCACCAGGGGGGGACTTCTACGAGCAGTACTTC. Protein: CASSPGGDFYEQYF.